These T cell receptor beta chains were read from a single sample in a study of T cells after somatic rescue of genetic block. Generated by immunoSEQ multiplex PCR, the TCRdb table keeps only in-frame clones and is missing some. The sample lists roughly 110,000 clones; around nine tenths were seen once. The specimen was peripheral blood mononuclear cells (PBMCs). These receptors originate from a woman aged 18 to 35. CDR3s include the opening cysteine and the closing phenylalanine or tryptophan. The D gene is left open where the match is weak. Clone sizes are given selectively: once, few, many, or a class where the clone is expanded.

clone size: -
V gene: TRBV19
J gene: TRBJ1-5
D gene: -
CDR3 DNA: TGTGCCAGTAGTACCTACGTTGACAGCCTAAATCAGCCCCAGCATTTT
CDR3 protein: CASSTYVDSLNQPQHF

clone size: -
V gene: TRBV30
J gene: TRBJ2-2
D gene: TRBD1
CDR3 DNA: TGTGCCTGGACTAGGGGGCAAGGCGGGGAGCTGTTTTTT
CDR3 protein: CAWTRGQGGELFF

clone size: -
V gene: TRBV4-2
J gene: TRBJ1-2
D gene: TRBD1
CDR3 DNA: TGTGCCAGCAGCCAGGGACAGGAGAACTATGGCTACACCTTC
CDR3 protein: CASSQGQENYGYTF

clone size: once
V gene: TRBV7-8
J gene: TRBJ1-1
D gene: TRBD1
CDR3 DNA: TGTGCCAGCAGCTTCCGGGACAGTCTGAACACTGAAGCTTTCTTT
CDR3 protein: CASSFRDSLNTEAFF

clone size: -
V gene: TRBV2
J gene: TRBJ2-1
D gene: -
CDR3 DNA: TGTGCCAGCAGTGAAGGGGTGGACTCCTACAATGAGCAGTTCTTC
CDR3 protein: CASSEGVDSYNEQFF

clone size: -
V gene: TRBV5-1
J gene: TRBJ1-1
D gene: -
CDR3 DNA: TGCGCCAGCAGCTACGGGGGAACCGCGGACACTGAAGCTTTCTTT
CDR3 protein: CASSYGGTADTEAFF

clone size: -
V gene: TRBV7-2
J gene: TRBJ2-5
D gene: -
CDR3 DNA: TGTGCCAGCAGCGTCAGGACCGGCCAAGAGACCCAGTACTTC
CDR3 protein: CASSVRTGQETQYF

clone size: once
V gene: TRBV7-2
J gene: TRBJ2-7
D gene: TRBD2
CDR3 DNA: TGTGCCAGCAGCTGGGGAGGGCAGCCATTGGACTTC
CDR3 protein: CASSWGGQPLDF

clone size: -
V gene: TRBV18
J gene: TRBJ2-1
D gene: TRBD2
CDR3 DNA: TGTGCCAGCTCACCCGGGACTAGCGGGGCACGCGAGCAGTTCTTC
CDR3 protein: CASSPGTSGAREQFF

clone size: -
V gene: TRBV4-1
J gene: TRBJ2-7
D gene: -
CDR3 DNA: TGCGCCAGCAGCCAAGTCGGGACGTTACCCTACGAGCAGTACTTC
CDR3 protein: CASSQVGTLPYEQYF

clone size: -
V gene: TRBV11-2
J gene: TRBJ2-2
D gene: -
CDR3 DNA: TGTGCCAGCAGCTTAGTCTACACCGGGGAGCTGTTTTTT
CDR3 protein: CASSLVYTGELFF

clone size: -
V gene: TRBV7-9
J gene: TRBJ1-2
D gene: -
CDR3 DNA: TGTGCCAGCAGCTTAGGGGACGGCTACACCTTC
CDR3 protein: CASSLGDGYTF

clone size: -
V gene: TRBV6-4
J gene: TRBJ2-1
D gene: TRBD1
CDR3 DNA: TGTGCCAGCAGTGTCCAAGACAGGGGGCCAAATGAGCAGTTCTTC
CDR3 protein: CASSVQDRGPNEQFF

clone size: -
V gene: TRBV6-5
J gene: TRBJ2-7
D gene: -
CDR3 DNA: TGTGCCAGCAGTTACTCGGGACAAGTAACCGAGCAGTACTTC
CDR3 protein: CASSYSGQVTEQYF